This T cell receptor beta chain emerged from a study of a mutant IDH1 vaccine in newly diagnosed glioma. Losses at the gene ends were 3 bases for V and 5 bases for J; bases not matched to a gene: 7. There are 15 residues in the CDR3. Looked up from germline, CDR1 is LNHDA and CDR2 is SQIVND (reference sequence). In the case of this clone: Its antigen is unidentified.

Generated by immunoSEQ multiplex PCR, the TCRdb table keeps only in-frame clones and is missing some. The repertoire holds roughly 50,000 clones, with approximately 86% as singletons. Specified time point: week 5, during vaccination. Topical imiquimod accompanied each vaccine dose, which consisted of 300 ug of mutant IDH1 20-mer peptide. The sequences come from PBMCs, collected from a glioma patient whose treatment included an IDH1 peptide vaccine. This chain joins TRBV19 and TRBJ2-7; 10 bases map to TRBD1. This sequence was found in a woman between 18 and 29 years old with glioma. Some clones in this sample may be carry-over from other donors' samples. CDR3 bases: TGTGCCAGTAGTATGGGGGACAGGGGTATCAACGAGCAGTACTTC. Protein product: CASSMGDRGINEQYF. Using reference TRBV19 and TRBJ2-7 for the parts outside the CDR3, the full variable domain is DGGITQSPKYLFRKEGQNVTLSCEQNLNHDAMYWYRQDPGQGLRLIYYSQIVNDFQKGDIAEGYSVSREKKESFPLTVTSAQKNPTAFYLCASSMGDRGINEQYFGPGTRLTVT.